This entry lists 7 T cell receptor beta chains sequenced from one sample in a study of PD-1 blockade in classical Hodgkin lymphoma. Some clones are missing from TCRdb's copy, which holds only in-frame ones; the method was immunoSEQ multiplex PCR. The sample has 100,000 or so clones; approximately 89% are singletons. Time point here: cycle 4 day 1 (C4D1), after less than seven weeks of nivolumab. Relapses following autologous stem cell transplantation were seen in all patients, with brentuximab vedotin exposure varying. Material: peripheral blood mononuclear cells (PBMCs), obtained before the fourth cycle of nivolumab. These receptors all stem from a human donor with classical Hodgkin lymphoma.

The genes are TRBV11-2 and TRBJ2-1; D gene unclear. Trimming removed 1 base at V and 4 bases at J, with 14 bases between. Germline V lookup: CDR1 SGHAT, CDR2 FQNNGV. The CDR3 extends over 16 amino acids. The CDR3 is CASSLVRFRSYNEQFF. The CDR3 DNA sequence: TGTGCCAGCAGCTTAGTTCGGTTCCGCAGTTACAATGAGCAGTTCTTC.

This chain links TRBV6-5 with TRBJ1-1; D not resolved. The CDR3 runs 14 residues. CDR1 and CDR2 (germline): MNHEY, SVGAGI. The V end was cut by 3 bases, the J end by 9 bases, with 17 bases between. In nucleotides, the CDR3 is TGTGCCAGCAGTTATTCGGGTGGCCTTGGTAAAGCTTTCTTT. Amino acids: CASSYSGGLGKAFF.

This chain connects TRBV2 to TRBJ2-1; 12 bases agree with TRBD2. This CDR3 is 15 amino acids long. Losses at the gene ends were 7 bases for V and 7 bases for J; bases not matched to a gene: 8. Germline CDR1 is SNHLY and CDR2 is FYNNEI. The CDR3 sequence: CASIVLAGGINEQFF. In DNA form, the CDR3 reads TGTGCCAGCATCGTCCTAGCGGGAGGGATAAATGAGCAGTTCTTC.

This chain connects TRBV5-4 to TRBJ2-7, with TRBD2 as a possible D gene (6 bases). Trimming cost V 0 bases and J 3 bases, with 10 bases left between them. Germline CDR1 and CDR2: SGHNT and YYREEE (reference sequence). This CDR3 has 14 residues. CDR3 nucleotides: TGTGCCAGCAGCTTGGGTCGGGGGAGCTACGAGCAGTACTTC. Translated, it gives CASSLGRGSYEQYF.

The chain uses TRBV7-9 and TRBJ2-7; D remains ambiguous. V lost 5 bases and J 0 bases, leaving 11 bases between the germline ends. The CDR3 is 14 amino acids. Germline-derived CDR1 and CDR2 are SEHNR and FQNEAQ (reference sequence). In DNA form, the CDR3 reads TGTGCCAGCAGCCCACCCAGACGCTCCTACGAGCAGTACTTC. This codes for CASSPPRRSYEQYF.

This chain links TRBV27 with TRBJ2-3; a possible D gene is TRBD2 (5 bases). V was cut by 5 bases and J by 6 bases, with 18 bases left in between. CDR1 and CDR2 (germline): MNHEY, SMNVEV (reference sequence). The CDR3 is 15 residues long. Here the CDR3 DNA reads TGTGCCAGCAGTCCCTCCCCATGGGCGGGCGATACGCAGTATTTT. Amino acids: CASSPSPWAGDTQYF.

The chain employs TRBV9 and TRBJ1-1, with 9 bases lining up with TRBD1. Germline CDR1 is SGDLS and CDR2 is YYNGEE. The CDR3 has 14 amino acids. Losses at the gene ends were 5 bases for V and 3 bases for J; bases not matched to a gene: 5. The CDR3 is CASSHRTGDTEAFF. The CDR3 DNA is TGTGCCAGCAGTCATAGGACAGGGGACACTGAAGCTTTCTTT.